This T cell receptor (beta chain) derives from a study of T cell responses to AZD1222 COVID-19 vaccine. Libraries were prepared by immunoSEQ multiplex PCR; TCRdb keeps only in-frame clonotypes and omits some of them. The repertoire holds fewer than 150,000 clones, with approximately 92% as singletons. The sample holds a few counts of this clone. V lost 0 bases to trimming and J lost 7 bases; unmatched junction nucleotides: 6. From germline, CDR1 is SNHLY and CDR2 FYNNEI. The CDR3 is 17 amino acids. This rearrangement joins TRBV2 to TRBJ1-4; 12 positions match TRBD1. The sequencing here drew on peripheral blood, taken 28 days after the second AZD1222 dose. The TCR comes from an adult who received the AZD1222 COVID-19 vaccine. The CDR3, as DNA: TGTGCCAGCAGTGAAGCAGGGACAGGGGGCTGGATTGAAAAACTGTTTTTT. It codes for CASSEAGTGGWIEKLFF. The full variable domain, completed using reference TRBV2 and TRBJ1-4, is EPEVTQTPSHQVTQMGQEVILRCVPISNHLYFYWYRQILGQKVEFLVSFYNNEISEKSEIFDDQFSVERPDGSNFTLKIRSTKLEDSAMYFCASSEAGTGGWIEKLFFGSGTQLSVL.